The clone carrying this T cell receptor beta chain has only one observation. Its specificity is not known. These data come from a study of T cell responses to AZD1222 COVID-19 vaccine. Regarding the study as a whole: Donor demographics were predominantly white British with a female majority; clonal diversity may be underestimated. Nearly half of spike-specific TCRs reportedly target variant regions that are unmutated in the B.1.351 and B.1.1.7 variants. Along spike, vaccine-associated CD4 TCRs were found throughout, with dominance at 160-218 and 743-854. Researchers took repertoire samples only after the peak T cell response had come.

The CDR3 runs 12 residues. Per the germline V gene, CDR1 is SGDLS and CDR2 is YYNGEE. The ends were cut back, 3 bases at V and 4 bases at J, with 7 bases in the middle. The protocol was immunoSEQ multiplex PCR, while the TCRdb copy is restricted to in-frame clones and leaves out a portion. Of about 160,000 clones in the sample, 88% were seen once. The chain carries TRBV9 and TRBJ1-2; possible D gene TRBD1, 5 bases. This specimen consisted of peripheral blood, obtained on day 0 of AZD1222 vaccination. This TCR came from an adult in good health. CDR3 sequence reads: CASSAGTYGYTF. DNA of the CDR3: TGTGCCAGCAGCGCCGGGACCTATGGCTACACCTTC.